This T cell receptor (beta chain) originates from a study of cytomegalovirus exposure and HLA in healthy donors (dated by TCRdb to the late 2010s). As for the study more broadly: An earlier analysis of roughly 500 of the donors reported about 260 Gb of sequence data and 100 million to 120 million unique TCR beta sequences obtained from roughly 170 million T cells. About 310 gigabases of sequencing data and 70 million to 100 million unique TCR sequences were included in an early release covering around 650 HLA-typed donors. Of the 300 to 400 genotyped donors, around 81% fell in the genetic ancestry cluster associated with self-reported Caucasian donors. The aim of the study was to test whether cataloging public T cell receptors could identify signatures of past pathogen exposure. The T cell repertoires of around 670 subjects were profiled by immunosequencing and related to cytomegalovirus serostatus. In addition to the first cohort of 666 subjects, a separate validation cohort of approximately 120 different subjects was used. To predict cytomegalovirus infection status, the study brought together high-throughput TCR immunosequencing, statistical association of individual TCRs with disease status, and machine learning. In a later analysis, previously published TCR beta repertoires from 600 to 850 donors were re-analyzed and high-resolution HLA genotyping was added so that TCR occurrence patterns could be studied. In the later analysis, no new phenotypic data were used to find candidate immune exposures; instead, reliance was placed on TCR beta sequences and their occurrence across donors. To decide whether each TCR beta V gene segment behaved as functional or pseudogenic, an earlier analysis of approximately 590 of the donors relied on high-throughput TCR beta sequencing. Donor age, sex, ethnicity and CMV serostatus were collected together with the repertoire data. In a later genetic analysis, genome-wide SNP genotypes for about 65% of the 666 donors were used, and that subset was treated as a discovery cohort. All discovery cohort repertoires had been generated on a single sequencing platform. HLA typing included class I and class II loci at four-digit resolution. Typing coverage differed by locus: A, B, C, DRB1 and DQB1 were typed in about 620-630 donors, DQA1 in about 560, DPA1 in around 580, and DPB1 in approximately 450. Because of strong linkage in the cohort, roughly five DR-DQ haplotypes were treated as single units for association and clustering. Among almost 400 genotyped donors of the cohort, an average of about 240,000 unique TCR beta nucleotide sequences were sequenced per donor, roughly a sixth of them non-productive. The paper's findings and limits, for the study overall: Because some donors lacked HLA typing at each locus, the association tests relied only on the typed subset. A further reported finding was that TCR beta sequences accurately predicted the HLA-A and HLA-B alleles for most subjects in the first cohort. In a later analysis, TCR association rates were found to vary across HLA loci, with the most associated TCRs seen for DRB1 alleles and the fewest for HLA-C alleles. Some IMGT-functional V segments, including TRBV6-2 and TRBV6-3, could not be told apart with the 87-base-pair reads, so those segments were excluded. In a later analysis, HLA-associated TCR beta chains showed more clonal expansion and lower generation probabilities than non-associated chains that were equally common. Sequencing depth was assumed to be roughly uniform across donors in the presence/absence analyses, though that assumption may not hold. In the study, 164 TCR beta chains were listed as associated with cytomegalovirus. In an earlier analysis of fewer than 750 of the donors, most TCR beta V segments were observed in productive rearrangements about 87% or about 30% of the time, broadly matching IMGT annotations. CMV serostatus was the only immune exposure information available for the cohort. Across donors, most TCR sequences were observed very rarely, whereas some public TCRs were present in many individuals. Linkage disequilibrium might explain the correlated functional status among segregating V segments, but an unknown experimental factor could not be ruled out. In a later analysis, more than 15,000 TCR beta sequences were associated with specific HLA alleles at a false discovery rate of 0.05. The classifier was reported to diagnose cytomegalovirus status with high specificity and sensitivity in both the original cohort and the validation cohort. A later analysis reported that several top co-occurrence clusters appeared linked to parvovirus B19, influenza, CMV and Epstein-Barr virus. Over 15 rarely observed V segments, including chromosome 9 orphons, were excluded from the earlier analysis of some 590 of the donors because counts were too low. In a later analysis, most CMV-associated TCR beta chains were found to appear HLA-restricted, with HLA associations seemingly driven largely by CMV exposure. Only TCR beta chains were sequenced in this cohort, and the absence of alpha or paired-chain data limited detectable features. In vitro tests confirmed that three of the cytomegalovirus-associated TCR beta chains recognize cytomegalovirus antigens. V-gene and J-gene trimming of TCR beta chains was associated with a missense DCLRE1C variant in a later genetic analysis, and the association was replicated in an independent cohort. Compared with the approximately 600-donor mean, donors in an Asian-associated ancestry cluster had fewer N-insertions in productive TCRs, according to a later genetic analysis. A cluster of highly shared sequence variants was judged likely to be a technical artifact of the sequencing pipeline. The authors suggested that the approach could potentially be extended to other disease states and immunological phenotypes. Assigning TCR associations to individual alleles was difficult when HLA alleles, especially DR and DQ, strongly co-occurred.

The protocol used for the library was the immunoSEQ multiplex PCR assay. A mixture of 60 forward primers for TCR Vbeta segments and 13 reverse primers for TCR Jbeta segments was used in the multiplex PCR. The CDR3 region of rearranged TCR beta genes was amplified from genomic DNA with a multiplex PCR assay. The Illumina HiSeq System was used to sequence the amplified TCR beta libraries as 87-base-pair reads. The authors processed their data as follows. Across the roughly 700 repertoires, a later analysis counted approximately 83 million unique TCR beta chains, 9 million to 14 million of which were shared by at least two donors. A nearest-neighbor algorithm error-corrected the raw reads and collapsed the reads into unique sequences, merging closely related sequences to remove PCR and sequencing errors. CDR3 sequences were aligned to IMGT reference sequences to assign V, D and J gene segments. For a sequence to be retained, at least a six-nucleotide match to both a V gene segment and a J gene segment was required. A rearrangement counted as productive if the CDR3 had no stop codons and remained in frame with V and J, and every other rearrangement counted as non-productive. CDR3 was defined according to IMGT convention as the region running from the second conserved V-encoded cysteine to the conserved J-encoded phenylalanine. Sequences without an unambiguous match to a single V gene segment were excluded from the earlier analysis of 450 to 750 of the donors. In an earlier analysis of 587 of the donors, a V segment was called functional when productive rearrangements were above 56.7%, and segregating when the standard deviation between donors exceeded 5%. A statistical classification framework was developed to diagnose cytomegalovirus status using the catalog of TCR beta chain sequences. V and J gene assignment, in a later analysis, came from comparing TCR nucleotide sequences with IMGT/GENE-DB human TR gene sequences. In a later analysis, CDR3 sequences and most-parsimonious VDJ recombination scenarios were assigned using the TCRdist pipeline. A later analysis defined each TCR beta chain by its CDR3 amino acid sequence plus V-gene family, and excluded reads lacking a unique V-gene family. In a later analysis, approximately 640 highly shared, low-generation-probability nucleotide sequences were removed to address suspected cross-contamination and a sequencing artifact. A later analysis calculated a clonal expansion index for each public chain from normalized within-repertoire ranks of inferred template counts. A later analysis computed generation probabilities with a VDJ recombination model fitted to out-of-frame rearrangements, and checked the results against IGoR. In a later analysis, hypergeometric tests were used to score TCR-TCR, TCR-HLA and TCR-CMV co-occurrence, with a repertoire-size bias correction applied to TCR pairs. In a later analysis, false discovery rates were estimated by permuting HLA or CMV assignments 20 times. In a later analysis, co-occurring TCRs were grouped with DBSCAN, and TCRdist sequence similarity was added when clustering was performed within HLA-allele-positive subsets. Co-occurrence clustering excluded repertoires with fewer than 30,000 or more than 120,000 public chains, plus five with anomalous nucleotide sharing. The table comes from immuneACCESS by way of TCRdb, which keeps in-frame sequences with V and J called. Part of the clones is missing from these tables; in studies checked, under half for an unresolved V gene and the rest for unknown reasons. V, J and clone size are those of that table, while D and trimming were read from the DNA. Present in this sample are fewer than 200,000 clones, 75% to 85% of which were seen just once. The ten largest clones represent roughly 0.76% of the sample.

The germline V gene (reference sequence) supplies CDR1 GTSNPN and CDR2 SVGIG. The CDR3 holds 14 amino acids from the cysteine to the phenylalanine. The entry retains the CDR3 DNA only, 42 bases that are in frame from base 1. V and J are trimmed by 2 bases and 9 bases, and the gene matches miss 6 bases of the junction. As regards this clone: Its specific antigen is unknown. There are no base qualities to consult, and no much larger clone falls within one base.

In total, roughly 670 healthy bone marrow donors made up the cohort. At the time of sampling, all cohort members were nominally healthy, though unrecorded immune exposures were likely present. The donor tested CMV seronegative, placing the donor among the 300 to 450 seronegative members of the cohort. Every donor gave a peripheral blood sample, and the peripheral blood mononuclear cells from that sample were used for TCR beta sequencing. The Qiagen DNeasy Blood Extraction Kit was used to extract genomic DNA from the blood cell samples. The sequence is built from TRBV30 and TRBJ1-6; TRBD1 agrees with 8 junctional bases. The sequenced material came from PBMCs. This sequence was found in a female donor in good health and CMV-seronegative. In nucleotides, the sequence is TGTGCCTGGAGTAGACAGGGGCGCTCTTCACCCCTCCACTTT. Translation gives CAWSRQGRSSPLHF.